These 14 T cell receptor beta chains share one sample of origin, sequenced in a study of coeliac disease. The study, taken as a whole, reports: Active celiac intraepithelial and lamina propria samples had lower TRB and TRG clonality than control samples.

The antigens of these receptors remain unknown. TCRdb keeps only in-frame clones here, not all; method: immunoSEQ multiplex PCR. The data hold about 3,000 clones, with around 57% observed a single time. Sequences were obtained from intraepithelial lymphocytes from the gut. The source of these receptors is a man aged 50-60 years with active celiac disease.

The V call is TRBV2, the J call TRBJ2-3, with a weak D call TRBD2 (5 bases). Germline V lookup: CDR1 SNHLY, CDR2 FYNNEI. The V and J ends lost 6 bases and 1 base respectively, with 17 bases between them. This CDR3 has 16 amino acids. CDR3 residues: CASSDSNLRGTDTQYF. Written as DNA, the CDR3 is TGTGCCAGCAGCGATTCGAACTTGCGGGGCACAGATACGCAGTATTTT.

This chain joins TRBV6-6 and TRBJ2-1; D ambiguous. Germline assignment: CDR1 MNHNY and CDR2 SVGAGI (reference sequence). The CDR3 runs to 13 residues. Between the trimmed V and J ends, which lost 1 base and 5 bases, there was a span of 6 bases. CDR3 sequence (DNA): TGTGCCAGCAGTTACTTGAGCCACAATGAGCAGTTCTTC. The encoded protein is CASSYLSHNEQFF.

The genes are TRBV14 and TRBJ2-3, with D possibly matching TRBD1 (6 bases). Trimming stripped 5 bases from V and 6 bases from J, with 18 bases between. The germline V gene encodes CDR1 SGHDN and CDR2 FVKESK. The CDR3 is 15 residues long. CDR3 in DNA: TGTGCCAGCAGCAGCCAGGGGTTCGGACGGGATACGCAGTATTTT. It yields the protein CASSSQGFGRDTQYF.

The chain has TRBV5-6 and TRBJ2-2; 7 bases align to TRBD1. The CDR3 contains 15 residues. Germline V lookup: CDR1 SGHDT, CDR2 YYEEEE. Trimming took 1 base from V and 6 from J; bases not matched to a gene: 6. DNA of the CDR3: TGTGCCAGCAGCTTGCCTGACAGGGACCCCGGGGAGCTGTTTTTT. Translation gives CASSLPDRDPGELFF.

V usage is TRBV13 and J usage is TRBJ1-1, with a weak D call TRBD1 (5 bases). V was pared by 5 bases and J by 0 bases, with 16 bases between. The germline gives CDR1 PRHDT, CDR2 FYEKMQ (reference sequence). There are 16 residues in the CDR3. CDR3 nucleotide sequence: TGTGCCAGCAGCGAGATCGCCCGACAGTTGAACACTGAAGCTTTCTTT. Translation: CASSEIARQLNTEAFF.

The CDR3 loop reads CASSYHGTGTRNEQFF. The CDR3 DNA reads as TGTGCCAGCAGTTATCATGGGACAGGGACTCGCAATGAGCAGTTCTTC. The genes are TRBV28 and TRBJ2-1; 9 nucleotides match TRBD1. Germline V lookup: CDR1 MDHEN, CDR2 SYDVKM. The CDR3 covers 16 residues. The V gene end was trimmed by 4 bases and the J gene end by 6 bases; junction bases not matched to a gene: 10.

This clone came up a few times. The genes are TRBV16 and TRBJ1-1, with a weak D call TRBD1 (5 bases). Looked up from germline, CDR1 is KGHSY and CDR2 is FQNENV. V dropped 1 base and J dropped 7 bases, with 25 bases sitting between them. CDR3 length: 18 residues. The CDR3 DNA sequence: TGTGCCAGCAGCCAATATTTTGATAGATCCCAGGGTAGGAGTGAAGCTTTCTTT. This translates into CASSQYFDRSQGRSEAFF. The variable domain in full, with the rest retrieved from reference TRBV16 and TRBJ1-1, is GEEVAQTPKHLVRGEGQKAKLYCAPIKGHSYVFWYQQVLKNEFKFLISFQNENVFDETGMPKERFSAKCLPNSPCSLEIQATKLEDSAVYFCASSQYFDRSQGRSEAFFGQGTRLTVV.

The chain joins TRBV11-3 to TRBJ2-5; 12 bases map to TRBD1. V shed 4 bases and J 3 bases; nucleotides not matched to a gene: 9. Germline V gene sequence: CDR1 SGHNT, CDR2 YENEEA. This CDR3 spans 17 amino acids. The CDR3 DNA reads TGTGCCAGCAGCTCCCGCCGGGACAGGGGGCGGGAAGAGACCCAGTACTTC. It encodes CASSSRRDRGREETQYF.

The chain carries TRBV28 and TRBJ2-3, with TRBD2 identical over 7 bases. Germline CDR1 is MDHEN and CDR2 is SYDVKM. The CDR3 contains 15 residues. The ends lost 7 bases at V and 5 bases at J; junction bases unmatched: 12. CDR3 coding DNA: TGTGCCAGCACTTACGAAGCGGGGCCGCTAGATACGCAGTATTTT. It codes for CASTYEAGPLDTQYF.

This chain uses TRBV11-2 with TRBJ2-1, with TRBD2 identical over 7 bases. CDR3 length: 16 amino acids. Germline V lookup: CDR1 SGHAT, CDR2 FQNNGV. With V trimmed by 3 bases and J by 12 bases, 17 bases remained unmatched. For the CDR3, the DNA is TGTGCCAGCAGCTTGACTAGCCGGGGAGGAAATATCGGGCAGTTCTTC. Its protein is CASSLTSRGGNIGQFF.

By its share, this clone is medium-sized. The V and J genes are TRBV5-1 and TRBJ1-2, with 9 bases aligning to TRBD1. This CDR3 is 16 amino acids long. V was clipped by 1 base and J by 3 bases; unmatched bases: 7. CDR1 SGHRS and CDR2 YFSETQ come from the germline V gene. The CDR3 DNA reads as TGCGCCAGCAGCTTGTTAACAGGGGGCGAGGACTATGGCTACACCTTC. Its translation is CASSLLTGGEDYGYTF.

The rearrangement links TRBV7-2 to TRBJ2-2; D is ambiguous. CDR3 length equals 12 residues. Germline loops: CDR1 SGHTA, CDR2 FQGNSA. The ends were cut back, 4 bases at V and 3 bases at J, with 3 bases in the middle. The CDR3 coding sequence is TGTGCCAGCAGCTCATACACCGGGGAGCTGTTTTTT. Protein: CASSSYTGELFF.

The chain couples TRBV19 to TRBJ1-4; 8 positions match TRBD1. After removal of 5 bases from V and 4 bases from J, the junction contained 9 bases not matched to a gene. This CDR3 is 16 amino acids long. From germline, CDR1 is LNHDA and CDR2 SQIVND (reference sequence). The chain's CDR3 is CASSYVPGQVNEKLFF. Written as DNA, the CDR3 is TGTGCCAGTAGTTACGTACCGGGACAGGTTAATGAAAAACTGTTTTTT.

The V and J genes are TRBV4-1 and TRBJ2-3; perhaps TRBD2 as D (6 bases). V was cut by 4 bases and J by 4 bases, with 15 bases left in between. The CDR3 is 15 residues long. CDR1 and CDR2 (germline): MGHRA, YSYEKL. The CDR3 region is CASSPPGAGPDTQYF. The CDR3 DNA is TGCGCCAGCAGCCCCCCCGGAGCGGGTCCAGATACGCAGTATTTT.